Following are 31 T cell receptor beta chains from one sample sequenced in a study of blood T cell repertoires in COVID-19. Repertoires were generated with immunoSEQ multiplex PCR, while TCRdb's copy carries only in-frame clones and drops some. The table shows 350,000 to 450,000 clones, with 85% to 90% occurring only once. The specimen was PBMCs or T cells enriched from blood (not recorded which). These receptors originate from a man in his thirties or forties who had recovered from COVID-19.

This clone was recorded many times. Its ends do not fully match the called genes, so a read error is possible. J is TRBJ2-7 and V is TRBV6-5; 10 positions match TRBD1. CDR3 length: 14 residues. CDR1 is MNHEY, CDR2 SVGAGI, per germline. The DNA for the CDR3 is TGTGCCAGCATGCGGGACAGGGGCTCCCACGAGCAGTACTTC. It codes for CASMRDRGSHEQYF.

In this sample, this clone turned up a few times. This rearrangement joins TRBV28 to TRBJ1-2; no firm D call. V lost 6 bases and J lost 2, with 10 bases in between. Germline V gene lookup returns CDR1 MDHEN and CDR2 SYDVKM. This CDR3 contains 13 residues. CDR3 region: CASSISSNYGYTF. The CDR3 region has the DNA TGTGCCAGCAGCATAAGCTCAAACTATGGCTACACCTTC.

This chain uses TRBV10-2 with TRBJ1-1; TRBD1 agrees at 8 bases. Germline lookup yields CDR1 WSHSY and CDR2 SAAADI. The V and J ends lost 5 bases and 6 bases, in that order; junction bases with no gene match: 8. This CDR3 contains 14 residues. CDR3 region: CASSPTGAVAEAFF. CDR3 coding DNA: TGCGCCAGCAGTCCGACAGGGGCGGTAGCTGAAGCTTTCTTT.

The CDR3 region has the DNA TGTGCCAGCAGTGAAGAAGCCACCGGGGAGCTGTTTTTT. It yields the protein CASSEEATGELFF. V and J are TRBV2 and TRBJ2-2; D gene uncertain. The length of the CDR3 is 13 residues. In germline, CDR1 is SNHLY, CDR2 FYNNEI. Trimming pared 1 base from V and 4 bases from J, leaving 4 bases between.

This chain links TRBV11-1 with TRBJ2-7; TRBD1 might be the D (5 bases). The germline gives CDR1 SGHAT, CDR2 FQDESV (reference sequence). V dropped 4 bases and J dropped 3 bases, with 19 bases sitting between them. The CDR3 length is 16 residues. CDR3 loop: CASSSRAPGSIYEQYF. The CDR3 DNA sequence: TGTGCCAGCAGCTCACGAGCCCCAGGGTCTATCTACGAGCAGTACTTC. Drawing the rest from reference TRBV11-1 and TRBJ2-7, the complete variable domain is EAEVAQSPRYKITEKSQAVAFWCDPISGHATLYWYRQILGQGPELLVQFQDESVVDDSQLPKDRFSAERLKGVDSTLKIQPAELGDSAMYLCASSSRAPGSIYEQYFGPGTRLTVT.

The chain couples TRBV28 to TRBJ2-5; D may be TRBD1 (5 bases). CDR3 length equals 14 residues. V shed 6 bases and J shed 4 bases, with 15 bases lying between them. Germline V lookup: CDR1 MDHEN, CDR2 SYDVKM. CDR3 residues: CASSLVQGPETQYF. CDR3 DNA sequence: TGTGCCAGCAGCCTGGTCCAGGGTCCAGAGACCCAGTACTTC.

V and J are TRBV12-3 or TRBV12-4 and TRBJ2-3; 8 bases map to TRBD2. CDR3 length: 12 residues. J lost 15 bases, V lost 1 base, and 6 bases had no gene match. CDR3 coding DNA: TGTGCCAGCAGTTTAGGGACTAGCCTTGACTATTTT. Translation: CASSLGTSLDYF.

V and J are TRBV10-3 and TRBJ1-3; D gene unclear. Germline V gene lookup returns CDR1 ENHRY and CDR2 SYGVKD. The CDR3 runs 14 residues. The V and J ends lost 2 bases and 0 bases respectively, with 5 bases between them. The CDR3, as DNA: TGTGCCATCAGTGAGGGGAGCTCTGGAAACACCATATATTTT. Translating it yields CAISEGSSGNTIYF.

The chain recombines TRBV28 with TRBJ2-5, with D hard to call. The ends were cut back, 2 bases at V and 7 bases at J, with 8 bases in the middle. This CDR3 contains 12 residues. Per the germline V gene, CDR1 is MDHEN and CDR2 is SYDVKM. The CDR3 protein is CASSLPLGTQYF. CDR3 DNA: TGTGCCAGCAGTTTACCCCTCGGGACCCAGTACTTC.

The rearrangement links TRBV27 to TRBJ2-7, with 9 bases matching TRBD1. Per the germline V gene, CDR1 is MNHEY and CDR2 is SMNVEV (reference sequence). V shed 3 bases and J 4 bases; nucleotides not matched to a gene: 4. This CDR3 has 14 amino acids. CDR3 nucleotide sequence: TGTGCCAGCAGTTTCAGGGGACAGGGATACGAGCAGTACTTC. As protein: CASSFRGQGYEQYF.

V and J are TRBV5-4 and TRBJ1-4, with D perhaps matching TRBD1 (6 bases). This CDR3 region has 15 residues. V was clipped by 4 bases and J by 7 bases, with 17 bases between them. Germline CDR1 and CDR2: SGHNT and YYREEE (reference sequence). The chain's CDR3 is CASSRTVGNGEKLFF. The CDR3 region has the DNA TGTGCCAGCAGCCGGACAGTGGGAAACGGTGAAAAACTGTTTTTT.

V gene TRBV5-4 combines with J gene TRBJ2-1; TRBD1 agrees at 8 bases. The V segment lost 0 bases and the J segment 8 bases; nucleotides outside the gene matches: 10. CDR3 length: 16 amino acids. Germline lookup yields CDR1 SGHNT and CDR2 YYREEE (reference sequence). The CDR3 DNA sequence: TGTGCCAGCAGCTTGGCGGGGGCAGGGGGCATCTATGAGCAGTTCTTC. This encodes CASSLAGAGGIYEQFF.

The gene calls are TRBV7-2 and TRBJ1-1; 7 bases are a match to TRBD1. V shed 0 bases and J 1 base; nucleotides not matched to a gene: 2. The CDR3 has 15 amino acids. Looked up from germline, CDR1 is SGHTA and CDR2 is FQGNSA. CDR3 region: CASSLASGGNTEAFF. Written as DNA, the CDR3 is TGTGCCAGCAGCTTAGCGTCAGGGGGGAACACTGAAGCTTTCTTT.

The chain carries TRBV2 and TRBJ1-2, with 10 bases matching TRBD1. The CDR3 totals 14 residues. Germline values: CDR1 SNHLY, CDR2 FYNNEI. Trimming cost V 7 bases and J 6 bases; bases outside gene matches: 8. The CDR3 DNA reads TGTGCCAGCAACGGTGGACAGGGGGTCGATGGCTACACCTTC. It specifies CASNGGQGVDGYTF.

The chain has TRBV9 and TRBJ1-4; D unresolved. CDR3 size: 15 residues. V was shortened by 3 bases and J by 3 bases, with 12 bases between the two germline ends. Germline V CDR1 and CDR2: SGDLS, YYNGEE. Written as DNA, the CDR3 is TGTGCCAGCAGCGCACCATCCGCGCCTAATGAAAAACTGTTTTTT. This encodes CASSAPSAPNEKLFF.

This chain uses TRBV18 with TRBJ2-2; 14 bases fit TRBD2. Trimming cost V 3 bases and J 0 bases; bases outside gene matches: 0. CDR1 is KGHSH and CDR2 is LQKENI in the germline V gene. This CDR3 is 17 amino acids long. As DNA, the CDR3 is TGTGCCAGCTCACCGACTAGCGGGAGGGCGAACACCGGGGAGCTGTTTTTT. Translated, it gives CASSPTSGRANTGELFF.

V and J are TRBV11-2 and TRBJ2-2, with 9 bases fitting TRBD2. CDR1 SGHAT and CDR2 FQNNGV come from the germline V gene. The ends lost 3 bases at V and 0 bases at J; junction bases unmatched: 8. This CDR3 has 18 residues. CDR3 region: CASSFRLAGNSNTGELFF. The CDR3 DNA follows: TGTGCCAGCAGCTTTAGGCTAGCGGGAAATTCGAACACCGGGGAGCTGTTTTTT.

This chain joins TRBV5-1 and TRBJ2-2; 7 nucleotides match TRBD2. Germline values: CDR1 SGHRS, CDR2 YFSETQ. V was pared by 4 bases and J by 2 bases, with 2 bases of the junction left unmatched. The CDR3 spans 14 residues. The CDR3 region is CASSRAGNTGELFF. In nucleotides, the CDR3 is TGCGCCAGCAGCCGAGCGGGAAACACCGGGGAGCTGTTTTTT.

This sequence joins TRBV14 and TRBJ1-2; 8 nucleotides align to TRBD1. In germline, CDR1 is SGHDN, CDR2 FVKESK. The CDR3 extends over 14 amino acids. Trimming took 0 bases from V and 7 from J; bases not matched to a gene: 4. Here the CDR3 DNA reads TGTGCCAGCAGCCAAGAACCAACAGGGGGTGGCTACACCTTC. Translating it yields CASSQEPTGGGYTF.

This sequence joins TRBV7-2 and TRBJ2-5; D is unclear. Trimming cost V 5 bases and J 1 base, with 17 bases left between them. Germline V gives CDR1 SGHTA, CDR2 FQGNSA. The CDR3 has 16 amino acids. The CDR3 is CASSPFHSQIQETQYF. For the CDR3, the DNA is TGTGCCAGCAGCCCATTTCACAGTCAAATCCAAGAGACCCAGTACTTC.

This rearrangement joins TRBV5-1 to TRBJ2-5, with D perhaps matching TRBD2 (5 bases). The germline CDR1 and CDR2 sequences are SGHRS and YFSETQ. The CDR3 spans 14 residues. V was clipped by 2 bases and J by 5 bases, with 13 bases between them. The CDR3 is CASSFVATGETQYF. DNA for the CDR3: TGCGCCAGCAGCTTTGTAGCGACGGGGGAGACCCAGTACTTC.

This chain's CDR3 is CASSLPSGRSYEQYF. CDR3 in DNA: TGTGCCAGCAGCTTGCCTAGCGGGAGATCCTACGAGCAGTACTTC. The chain couples TRBV5-4 to TRBJ2-7; 10 bases align to TRBD2. With 1 base clipped from V and 1 base from J, the junction kept 2 bases outside the gene matches. The CDR3 totals 15 residues. Germline V gives CDR1 SGHNT, CDR2 YYREEE (reference sequence).

The V and J genes are TRBV4-1 and TRBJ2-6; maybe TRBD2 (7 bases). From germline, CDR1 is MGHRA and CDR2 YSYEKL. CDR3 size: 21 residues. V lost 1 base, J lost 3 bases, and 25 bases lay in between. The CDR3 here is CASSQVSWEGVYGGGANVLTF. For the CDR3, the DNA is TGCGCCAGCAGCCAAGTATCGTGGGAGGGGGTATACGGAGGTGGGGCCAACGTCCTGACTTTC.

The chain recombines TRBV11-2 with TRBJ2-1; 11 nucleotides align to TRBD2. The CDR3 is 16 residues long. V dropped 1 base and J dropped 7; count of bases not matched to a gene: 6. Germline loops: CDR1 SGHAT, CDR2 FQNNGV. Here the CDR3 DNA reads TGTGCCAGCAGCTTAGTTAGCGGGAGGGCCGGGAATGAGCAGTTCTTC. Protein sequence: CASSLVSGRAGNEQFF.

The gene calls are TRBV5-4 and TRBJ2-1, with TRBD2 as a possible D gene (6 bases). V shed 4 bases and J shed 2 bases, with 13 bases lying between them. This CDR3 contains 15 residues. Germline CDR1 SGHNT, CDR2 YYREEE (reference sequence). The CDR3 DNA sequence: TGTGCCAGCAGCACTACTAGCTCAGCCTACAATGAGCAGTTCTTC. Translation gives CASSTTSSAYNEQFF.

The genes are TRBV11-3 and TRBJ2-1, with D perhaps TRBD1 (6 bases). The CDR3 is 16 amino acids. Deletions cut 2 bases from V and 2 bases from J, with 13 bases between. Germline V gives CDR1 SGHNT, CDR2 YENEEA. This CDR3 is CASSLNGQSTYNEQFF. CDR3 DNA sequence: TGTGCCAGCAGCTTAAACGGACAGAGTACCTACAATGAGCAGTTCTTC.

This clone was picked up a small number of times. V usage is TRBV18 and J usage is TRBJ1-5; 7 nucleotides agree with TRBD1. The V gene's germline CDR1 is KGHSH and CDR2 LQKENI. The CDR3 spans 14 residues. Trimming cost V 1 base and J 7 bases; bases outside gene matches: 4. CDR3 nucleotide sequence: TGTGCCAGCTCACCACAGGGGGCCCGGCAGCCCCAGCATTTT. This codes for CASSPQGARQPQHF.

This chain's CDR3 is CASRGRGGGRALGYEQYF. The CDR3 DNA is TGTGCCAGCAGGGGCAGAGGGGGAGGGAGGGCCCTGGGCTACGAGCAGTACTTC. The V and J genes are TRBV28 and TRBJ2-7; D might be TRBD2 (7 bases). CDR1 MDHEN and CDR2 SYDVKM come from the germline V gene. With 6 bases removed from V and 3 bases from J, the gap between germline ends came to 27 bases. The CDR3 has 18 amino acids.

This clone came up once. The chain employs TRBV9 and TRBJ2-1; the match to TRBD1 covers 8 bases. V lost 3 bases to trimming and J lost 9 bases; unmatched junction nucleotides: 11. The CDR3 spans 15 residues. Germline values: CDR1 SGDLS, CDR2 YYNGEE. The CDR3 loop reads CASSATQGVGAEQFF. CDR3 bases: TGTGCCAGCAGCGCTACACAGGGGGTTGGGGCTGAGCAGTTCTTC.

This chain uses TRBV9 with TRBJ1-4; the match to TRBD1 covers 9 bases. The germline V gene encodes CDR1 SGDLS and CDR2 YYNGEE. The CDR3 consists of 15 residues. V was pared by 0 bases and J by 7 bases, with 4 bases of the junction left unmatched. The CDR3 is CASSVEGTGIEKLFF. The CDR3 bases are TGTGCCAGCAGCGTAGAAGGGACAGGGATTGAAAAACTGTTTTTT.

The V gene is TRBV6-5, the J gene TRBJ1-2; 10 bases line up with TRBD1. From germline, CDR1 is MNHEY and CDR2 SVGAGI. V lost 4 bases to trimming and J lost 3 bases; unmatched junction nucleotides: 5. CDR3 length: 15 residues. In nucleotides, the CDR3 is TGTGCCAGCAGTTCGGGGACAGGGGAAGACTATGGCTACACCTTC. Its translation: CASSSGTGEDYGYTF.